The 30 T cell receptor beta chains presented below share a single source sample, sequenced in a study of regulatory and conventional T cells in RAG deficiency. The method was immunoSEQ multiplex PCR; TCRdb's version includes in-frame clones alone and lacks a portion of them. In the table there are 32,000 or so clones, 89% of which are singletons. These records were also assigned to another study, of regulatory T cells. That source adds: The PCR used 52 TRBV and 13 TRBJ primers.

The sample taken for sequencing was CD8+ T cells sorted from blood. All receptors come from a human donor in good health.

The gene calls are TRBV4-1 and TRBJ2-6; 8 bases are a match to TRBD2. CDR1 is MGHRA and CDR2 is YSYEKL in the germline V gene. This CDR3 comprises 18 residues. With 11 bases clipped from V and 0 bases from J, the junction kept 15 bases outside the gene matches. The CDR3 loop is CAGAPTLAGHSGANVLTF. For the CDR3, the DNA is TGCGCCGGGGCCCCCACTCTAGCGGGTCACTCTGGGGCCAACGTCCTGACTTTC.

The CDR3 loop reads CASSESHERSNEKLFF. CDR3 bases: TGCGCCAGCAGTGAGTCGCACGAAAGATCTAATGAAAAACTGTTTTTT. The gene calls are TRBV10-1 and TRBJ1-4, with unresolved D. Germline V gives CDR1 WNHNN, CDR2 SYGVQD (reference sequence). V was cut by 0 bases and J by 3 bases, with 11 bases left in between. The CDR3 has 16 amino acids.

The chain joins TRBV27 to TRBJ2-7, with 8 bases lining up with TRBD1. The CDR3 covers 13 residues. Trimming removed 6 bases from V and 4 bases from J; junction bases left unmatched: 5. From germline, CDR1 is MNHEY and CDR2 SMNVEV (reference sequence). The CDR3: CASRPGGSYEQYF. CDR3 DNA sequence: TGTGCCAGCAGGCCAGGGGGCTCTTACGAGCAGTACTTC.

This clone was detected only once. V and J are TRBV5-1 and TRBJ1-1, with unresolved D. Trimming cost V 0 bases and J 0 bases, with 3 bases left between them. The V gene's germline CDR1 is SGHRS and CDR2 YFSETQ. CDR3 size: 13 residues. The CDR3 reads CASSLVVNTEAFF. The CDR3 DNA sequence: TGCGCCAGCAGCTTGGTAGTGAACACTGAAGCTTTCTTT.

The CDR3 loop is CASSPHGGDYGYTF. DNA for the CDR3: TGCGCCAGCAGCCCCCACGGGGGTGACTATGGCTACACCTTC. This rearrangement joins TRBV4-1 to TRBJ1-2; possibly TRBD1 for D (5 bases). The CDR3 contains 14 residues. V gave up 4 bases and J gave up 3 bases, with 12 bases separating them. Germline assignment: CDR1 MGHRA and CDR2 YSYEKL.

This rearrangement joins TRBV21-1 to TRBJ2-1; the table calls TRBD1, which could not be checked here. TRBV21-1 is an annotated pseudogene. CDR3 length equals 16 residues. In DNA, the CDR3 is TGTGCCAGCAGCCTAACCTTCTACAGGGTCCACAATGAGCAGTTCTTC. Translated, it gives CASSLTFYRVHNEQFF.

The gene calls are TRBV29-1 and TRBJ1-5, with no clear D. V lost 5 bases, J lost 0 bases, and 8 bases lay in between. Germline V lookup: CDR1 SQVTM, CDR2 ANQGSEA. This CDR3 is built from 13 residues. The CDR3 region has the DNA TGCAGCGTTTCCCTGAGTAGCAATCAGCCCCAGCATTTT. This gives the protein CSVSLSSNQPQHF.

The V and J genes are TRBV29-1 and TRBJ1-1, with a possible D match to TRBD1 (5 bases). V was pared by 1 base and J by 4 bases, with 13 bases between. CDR1 SQVTM and CDR2 ANQGSEA come from the germline V gene. This CDR3 has 14 amino acids. This CDR3 is CSVEGAGLGTEAFF. The CDR3 coding sequence is TGCAGCGTTGAAGGAGCGGGGCTTGGCACTGAAGCTTTCTTT.

The chain couples TRBV5-6 to TRBJ2-2; D unclear. CDR3 length: 13 residues. Trimming removed 0 bases from V and 6 bases from J, with 6 bases in between. Per germline, CDR1 SGHDT and CDR2 YYEEEE. CDR3 nucleotide sequence: TGTGCCAGCAGCTTGGTCGTCCCCGGGGAGCTGTTTTTT. Protein: CASSLVVPGELFF.

The rearrangement joins TRBV30 to TRBJ2-4; D ambiguous. Germline CDR1 reads GTSNPN; CDR2 reads SVGIG (reference sequence). This CDR3 region has 14 residues. The germline V and J ends were trimmed by 1 base and 0 bases, with 7 bases remaining between them. This CDR3 reads CAWSGGGAKNIQYF. The DNA of the CDR3 is TGTGCCTGGAGTGGGGGTGGAGCCAAAAACATTCAGTACTTC. Together with reference TRBV30 and TRBJ2-4, the CDR3 gives the full variable domain: SQTIHQWPATLVQPVGSPLSLECTVEGTSNPNLYWYRQAAGRGLQLLFYSVGIGQISSEVPQNLSASRPQDRQFILSSKKLLLSDSGFYLCAWSGGGAKNIQYFGAGTRLSVL.

The chain combines TRBV6-5 with TRBJ2-7, with D uncertain. V lost 1 base to trimming and J lost 6 bases, with 10 bases between them. Germline V gene data show CDR1 as MNHEY and CDR2 as SVGAGI. This CDR3 is 13 amino acids long. CDR3 in DNA: TGTGCCAGCAGTTACTACAACGAAGGCGAGCAGTACTTC. This gives the protein CASSYYNEGEQYF.

The chain joins TRBV9 to TRBJ1-2; TRBD1 is a possible D gene (6 bases). Germline V lookup: CDR1 SGDLS, CDR2 YYNGEE. Trimming left V 4 bases short and J 1 base short, with 20 bases between. CDR3 length: 17 amino acids. The CDR3 sequence is CASSPEGGLGLNYGYTF. The CDR3 DNA is TGTGCCAGCAGCCCCGAGGGGGGGCTCGGTCTTAACTATGGCTACACCTTC. Variable domain in full (rest from reference TRBV9 and TRBJ1-2): DSGVTQTPKHLITATGQRVTLRCSPRSGDLSVYWYQQSLDQGLQFLIQYYNGEERAKGNILERFSAQQFPDLHSELNLSSLELGDSALYFCASSPEGGLGLNYGYTFGSGTRLTVV.

The V gene is TRBV29-1, the J gene TRBJ2-2; 8 bases agree with TRBD1. The CDR3 has 13 amino acids. Germline CDR1 and CDR2: SQVTM and ANQGSEA. V dropped 4 bases and J dropped 5; count of bases not matched to a gene: 3. The CDR3 sequence: CSVGQGLTGELFF. CDR3 in DNA: TGCAGCGTTGGACAGGGGTTGACCGGGGAGCTGTTTTTT.

The chain combines TRBV13 with TRBJ2-1; the match to TRBD2 covers 8 bases. Per germline, CDR1 PRHDT and CDR2 FYEKMQ (reference sequence). CDR3 length equals 15 residues. The V segment lost 1 base and the J segment 8 bases; nucleotides outside the gene matches: 7. The CDR3 region is CASSLDGGASDEQFF. The CDR3 nucleotides read TGTGCCAGCAGCTTAGACGGGGGGGCTAGTGATGAGCAGTTCTTC.

The chain recombines TRBV9 with TRBJ2-1, with 10 nucleotides matching TRBD2. V lost 4 bases to trimming and J lost 2 bases; unmatched junction nucleotides: 3. The CDR3 is made up of 15 amino acids. CDR1 and CDR2 from the germline V gene are SGDLS and YYNGEE. The CDR3 loop reads CASSPSGGPYNEQFF. Written as DNA, the CDR3 is TGTGCCAGCAGCCCTAGCGGGGGCCCCTACAATGAGCAGTTCTTC.

The J gene is TRBJ2-2, the V gene TRBV5-4, with D possibly being TRBD1 (5 bases). Trimming took off 3 bases at V and 7 bases at J, with 16 bases between the two ends. This CDR3 is built from 15 residues. Germline-derived CDR1 and CDR2 are SGHNT and YYREEE (reference sequence). The CDR3 here is CASSSSQQGSGELFF. DNA of the CDR3: TGTGCCAGCAGCTCCTCCCAGCAGGGAAGCGGGGAGCTGTTTTTT. Supplemented by reference TRBV5-4 and TRBJ2-2, the full variable domain reads ETGVTQSPTHLIKTRGQQVTLRCSSQSGHNTVSWYQQALGQGPQFIFQYYREEENGRGNFPPRFSGLQFPNYSSELNVNALELDDSALYLCASSSSQQGSGELFFGEGSRLTVL.

The chain uses TRBV11-2 and TRBJ2-7; perhaps TRBD2 as D (5 bases). Germline CDR1 SGHAT, CDR2 FQNNGV. V lost 3 bases to trimming and J lost 5 bases, with 23 bases between them. The CDR3 is made up of 17 amino acids. The CDR3 bases are TGTGCCAGCAGCTTTTTATCCGCGCCGGGAAGGGTCCACGAGCAGTACTTC. Translation gives CASSFLSAPGRVHEQYF.

The rearrangement links TRBV20-1 to TRBJ1-5, with a tentative D call TRBD1 (5 bases). Germline V gene lookup returns CDR1 DFQATT and CDR2 SNEGSKA (reference sequence). Trimming removed 7 bases at V and 11 bases at J, with 15 bases between. This CDR3 has 11 residues. This chain's CDR3 is CSVPGARAQHF. The CDR3 nucleotides read TGCAGTGTCCCCGGGGCCCGTGCCCAGCATTTT.

The chain links TRBV7-6 to TRBJ2-7, with 9 bases fitting TRBD2. V lost 6 bases to trimming and J lost 1 base; unmatched junction nucleotides: 10. This CDR3 contains 16 residues. Germline V lookup: CDR1 SGHVS, CDR2 FNYEAQ. In nucleotides, the CDR3 is TGTGCCAGCAGTGCTTTAGCGGGAGTTAATTCCTACGAGCAGTACTTC. Its translation: CASSALAGVNSYEQYF.

The rearrangement uses TRBV13 and TRBJ1-2; the match to TRBD1 covers 8 bases. The ends lost 1 base at V and 3 bases at J; junction bases unmatched: 4. CDR3 length: 15 amino acids. The germline V gene has CDR1 PRHDT and CDR2 FYEKMQ (reference sequence). The CDR3 DNA follows: TGTGCCAGCAGCTTAGCTGGACAGGGCCACTATGGCTACACCTTC. As protein: CASSLAGQGHYGYTF.

V gene TRBV14 combines with J gene TRBJ1-1; no clear D. CDR1 and CDR2 (germline): SGHDN, FVKESK. This CDR3 is 12 amino acids long. Deletions cut 1 base from V and 5 bases from J, with 5 bases between. The CDR3, as DNA: TGTGCCAGCAGCCAAGCCCAGACTGAAGCTTTCTTT. Translation gives CASSQAQTEAFF.

This clone occurred a few times. The chain couples TRBV27 to TRBJ1-4, with a tentative D call TRBD1 (5 bases). The V end lost 3 bases, the J end lost 0 bases, and 11 bases lay between the germline ends. CDR1 and CDR2 (germline): MNHEY, SMNVEV (reference sequence). This CDR3 spans 16 amino acids. The CDR3 protein is CASSLMAGPTNEKLFF. The CDR3 region has the DNA TGTGCCAGCAGTTTGATGGCAGGGCCAACTAATGAAAAACTGTTTTTT.

This sequence joins TRBV7-8 and TRBJ2-7, with 8 bases aligning to TRBD2. V shed 0 bases and J 6 bases; nucleotides not matched to a gene: 10. The CDR3 length is 16 residues. Germline values: CDR1 SGHVS, CDR2 FQNEAQ. CDR3 amino acids: CASSLALFSGDTEQYF. The CDR3 nucleotides are TGTGCCAGCAGCTTAGCCTTGTTTAGCGGGGACACCGAGCAGTACTTC.

This chain connects TRBV10-3 to TRBJ1-1; 7 nucleotides agree with TRBD1. The germline CDR1 and CDR2 sequences are ENHRY and SYGVKD. This CDR3 has 14 amino acids. With V trimmed by 6 bases and J by 1 base, 5 bases remained unmatched. CDR3 protein: CAIRTGTANTEAFF. The CDR3 DNA reads TGTGCCATCAGGACCGGGACAGCGAACACTGAAGCTTTCTTT.

The chain joins TRBV4-2 to TRBJ1-1, with unresolved D. Trimming pared 0 bases from V and 11 bases from J, leaving 10 bases between. The CDR3 is made up of 12 amino acids. CDR1 is LGHNA and CDR2 is YNFKEQ in the germline V gene. The CDR3 nucleotides are TGTGCCAGCAGCCAAGATGGGGAGGTGGCTTTCTTT. It specifies CASSQDGEVAFF.

The J gene is TRBJ1-3, the V gene TRBV2; D is uncertain. The CDR3 extends over 14 amino acids. Trimming shortened V by 8 bases and J by 0 bases, and 11 bases separated the two germline ends. CDR1 SNHLY and CDR2 FYNNEI come from the germline V gene. Here the CDR3 DNA reads TGTGCCAGCTTCGACGGAGGCTCTGGAAACACCATATATTTT. It translates to CASFDGGSGNTIYF.

This clone was detected a few times. The chain joins TRBV19 to TRBJ1-2; D possibly corresponds to TRBD1 (5 bases). The CDR3 covers 15 residues. V gave up 5 bases and J gave up 6 bases, with 19 bases separating them. Germline V gene sequence: CDR1 LNHDA, CDR2 SQIVND (reference sequence). As DNA, the CDR3 is TGTGCCAGTAGTTCTGCTTTGGGGGATTCAGATGGCTACACCTTC. Protein: CASSSALGDSDGYTF.

V gene TRBV28 combines with J gene TRBJ1-4; D not certain. CDR1 and CDR2 (germline): MDHEN, SYDVKM. Trimming shortened V by 3 bases and J by 7 bases, and 12 bases separated the two germline ends. The CDR3 covers 14 residues. The CDR3 region is CASSFSGLSEKLFF. CDR3 nucleotide sequence: TGTGCCAGCAGTTTTAGCGGATTAAGTGAAAAACTGTTTTTT. Variable domain in full (rest from reference TRBV28 and TRBJ1-4): DVKVTQSSRYLVKRTGEKVFLECVQDMDHENMFWYRQDPGLGLRLIYFSYDVKMKEKGDIPEGYSVSREKKERFSLILESASTNQTSMYLCASSFSGLSEKLFFGSGTQLSVL.

The rearrangement joins TRBV7-2 to TRBJ2-2; TRBD2 matches 7 bases. This CDR3 has 16 residues. Germline V gene lookup returns CDR1 SGHTA and CDR2 FQGNSA. The V and J ends lost 5 bases and 4 bases, in that order; junction bases with no gene match: 10. In DNA form, the CDR3 reads TGTGCCAGCAGCCTGTCTGGGACTATTCGCACCGGGGAGCTGTTTTTT. It encodes CASSLSGTIRTGELFF.

CDR3 in amino acids: CSVRGEGDTIYF. Here the CDR3 DNA reads TGCAGCGTGCGGGGGGAAGGGGACACCATATATTTT. The V gene is TRBV29-1, the J gene TRBJ1-3; D may be TRBD1 (5 bases). Germline CDR1 is SQVTM and CDR2 is ANQGSEA. Trimming left V 6 bases short and J 8 bases short, with 14 bases between. The CDR3 covers 12 residues. The full variable domain, with the rest looked up from reference TRBV29-1 and TRBJ1-3, is SAVISQKPSRDICQRGTSLTIQCQVDSQVTMMFWYRQQPGQSLTLIATANQGSEATYESGFVIDKFPISRPNLTFSTLTVSNMSPEDSSIYLCSVRGEGDTIYFGEGSWLTVV.